This TCR beta chain was obtained from a study of cytomegalovirus exposure and HLA in healthy donors. About the research overall: Researchers previously reported finding some 110 million unique TCR beta sequences from roughly 200 million T cells. Findings of the study overall: In a later analysis, 16,951 TCR beta sequences were associated with HLA alleles at 0.05 false discovery rate. Certain sequence variants were highly shared and formed a cluster, and this cluster was likely a sequencing artifact.

On this clone itself: Its antigen remains unidentified.

Trimming took off 5 bases at V and 4 bases at J, with 21 bases between the two ends. CDR3 length: 16 amino acids. Germline V gives CDR1 SGHVS, CDR2 FQNEAQ. The PCR used 60 Vbeta and 13 Jbeta primers. The assay was immunoSEQ multiplex PCR, and TCRdb's table has in-frame clones only and misses some. The sample gives over 150,000 clones, 80% of which show up once; about 1.3% is in the top ten. The source is a woman between 45 and 60 years old in good health and CMV-seronegative. The chain joins TRBV7-8 to TRBJ2-7, with a possible D match to TRBD1 (6 bases). Material for sequencing was PBMCs. In nucleotides, the CDR3 is TGTGCCAGCAGCCCGTTCGCCGGGACACACCAGTACGAGCAGTACTTC. This codes for CASSPFAGTHQYEQYF. Variable domain in full (rest from reference TRBV7-8 and TRBJ2-7): GAGVSQSPRYKVAKRGQDVALRCDPISGHVSLFWYQQALGQGPEFLTYFQNEAQLDKSGLPSDRFFAERPEGSVSTLKIQRTQQEDSAVYLCASSPFAGTHQYEQYFGPGTRLTVT.